This TCR beta chain comes out of a study of T-cell memory formation after mild COVID-19. Study context: The study found TCR clusters largely donor specific.

Sample barcodes and UMIs were carried by the TCR alpha and TCR beta cDNA libraries that 5'RACE generated with constant-segment primers. MiXCR, run by TCRdb on the 5' RACE reads, gives a single entry per CDR3 protein. The sample records about 340,000 distinct CDR3 sequences, 10% to 15% being singletons. The study's findings and limits: Mainly CM and EM harbored the contracting CD4+ clones; mainly EMRA harbored the CD8+ ones. Some SARS-CoV-2-responding clones were already detected in memory before infection.

From germline, CDR1 is SGHRS and CDR2 YFSETQ. V shed 4 bases and J shed 5 bases, with 13 bases lying between them. The CDR3 covers 15 residues. This clonotype was found many times. Antigen: not known. Sequenced: PBMCs or a T cell subset sorted from them (not recorded which). The sequence came from a man aged 18 to 30 who had mild COVID-19 (a few samples of this study predate the infection). Cell type and time point are not known. The chain combines TRBV5-1 with TRBJ1-6; D possibly corresponds to TRBD1 (5 bases). The CDR3 DNA sequence: TGCGCCAGCAGCGAAACCGGGACTAATAATTCACCCCTCCACTTT. It encodes CASSETGTNNSPLHF.